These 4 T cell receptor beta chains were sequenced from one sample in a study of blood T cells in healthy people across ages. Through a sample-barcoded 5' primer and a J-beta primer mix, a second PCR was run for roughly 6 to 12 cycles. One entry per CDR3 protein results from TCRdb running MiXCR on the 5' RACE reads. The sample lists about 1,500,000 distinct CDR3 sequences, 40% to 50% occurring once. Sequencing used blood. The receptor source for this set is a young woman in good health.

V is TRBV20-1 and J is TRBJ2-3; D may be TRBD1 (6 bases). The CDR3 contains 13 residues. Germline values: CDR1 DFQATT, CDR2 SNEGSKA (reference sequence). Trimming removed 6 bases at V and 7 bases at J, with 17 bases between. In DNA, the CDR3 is TGCAGTGCCCCGAGGGGGAAGGCATATACGCAGTATTTT. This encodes CSAPRGKAYTQYF.

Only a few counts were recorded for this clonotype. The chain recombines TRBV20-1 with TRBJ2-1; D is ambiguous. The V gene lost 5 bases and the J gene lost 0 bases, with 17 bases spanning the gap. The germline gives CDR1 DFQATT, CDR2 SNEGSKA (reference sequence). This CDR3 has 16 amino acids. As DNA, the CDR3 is TGCAGTGCTGATGTGGTACAGCCGAGCTCCTACAATGAGCAGTTCTTC. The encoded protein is CSADVVQPSSYNEQFF.

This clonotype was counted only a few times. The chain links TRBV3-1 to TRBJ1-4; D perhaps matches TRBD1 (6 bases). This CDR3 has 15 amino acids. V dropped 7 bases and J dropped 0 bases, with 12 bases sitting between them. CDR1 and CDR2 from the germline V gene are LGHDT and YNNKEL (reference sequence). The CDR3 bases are TGTGCCAGCACCGAAGGGGGGGCAACTAATGAAAAACTGTTTTTT. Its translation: CASTEGGATNEKLFF.

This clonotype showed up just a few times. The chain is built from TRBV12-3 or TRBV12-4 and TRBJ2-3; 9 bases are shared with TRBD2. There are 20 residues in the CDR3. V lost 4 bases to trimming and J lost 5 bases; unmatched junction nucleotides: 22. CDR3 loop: CASSSDLPVAGATFRDTQYF. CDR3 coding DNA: TGTGCCAGCAGTTCCGACCTGCCCGTAGCGGGGGCGACGTTTCGAGATACGCAGTATTTT.